These T cell receptor beta chains were read from a single sample in a study of T cell changes during pregnancy in multiple sclerosis. This table comes from immunoSEQ multiplex PCR, and its TCRdb copy is limited to in-frame clones, with some not included. Among 84,000 or so clones listed, over 90% were seen once. The sample in question was peripheral blood, obtained in the third trimester of pregnancy. These receptors originate from a female donor with multiple sclerosis, enrolled in a pregnancy study. CDR3s include the opening cysteine and the closing phenylalanine or tryptophan. The D gene is left open where the match is weak. Size is stated for part of the rows, as once, few or many counts, or as a class when the clone is expanded.

V,D,size,J,CDR3,DNA
TRBV7-2,NA,once,TRBJ2-2,CASSYSGNTGELFF,TGTGCCAGCAGTTATAGTGGGAACACCGGGGAGCTGTTTTTT
TRBV6-1,NA,NA,TRBJ2-7,CASSEQTAYEQYF,TGTGCCAGCAGTGAACAAACAGCCTACGAGCAGTACTTC
TRBV4-2,TRBD2,NA,TRBJ2-7,CASSQGLADSYEQYF,TGTGCCAGCAGCCAGGGACTAGCGGATTCCTACGAGCAGTACTTC
TRBV10-3,NA,NA,TRBJ1-5,CAISESGLSNQPQHF,TGTGCCATCAGTGAGTCGGGACTTAGCAATCAGCCCCAGCATTTT
TRBV2,NA,NA,TRBJ2-1,CASSVERTAYNEQFF,TGTGCCAGCAGTGTCGAGCGGACGGCCTACAATGAGCAGTTCTTC
TRBV19,NA,NA,TRBJ2-1,CASSIYGGGRDEQFF,TGTGCCAGTAGTATATATGGGGGCGGACGAGATGAGCAGTTCTTC
TRBV28,NA,NA,TRBJ1-2,CASSYNSDNYGYTF,TGTGCCAGCAGTTATAACAGTGATAACTATGGCTACACCTTC
TRBV7-9,NA,NA,TRBJ2-1,CASSPRGMGSSYNEQFF,TGTGCCAGCAGTCCGCGGGGAATGGGAAGCTCCTACAATGAGCAGTTCTTC
TRBV28,TRBD1,NA,TRBJ1-2,CASSFEDRGGGYTF,TGTGCCAGCAGTTTCGAAGACAGGGGGGGTGGCTACACCTTC
TRBV7-9,NA,once,TRBJ2-7,CASSFWLGGGHYEQYF,TGTGCCAGCAGCTTTTGGCTGGGCGGCGGGCACTACGAGCAGTACTTC
TRBV6-6,TRBD1,NA,TRBJ2-7,CASSLGTGGYEQYF,TGTGCCAGCAGCCTCGGGACAGGGGGCTACGAGCAGTACTTC
TRBV7-2,TRBD2,NA,TRBJ2-7,CASSPLAGGWYEQYF,TGTGCCAGCAGCCCTCTAGCGGGAGGTTGGTACGAGCAGTACTTC
TRBV27,NA,NA,TRBJ1-3,CASSPTDSLRNTIYF,TGTGCCAGCAGTCCGACGGACAGTCTTAGAAACACCATATATTTT
TRBV15,TRBD2,NA,TRBJ2-1,CATSRFRENGLVNEQFF,TGTGCCACCAGCAGATTCAGAGAAAACGGACTAGTCAATGAGCAGTTCTTC
TRBV6-1,NA,NA,TRBJ1-3,CASRDRISGNTIYF,TGTGCCAGCAGGGACAGAATCTCTGGAAACACCATATATTTT
TRBV28,NA,NA,TRBJ2-7,CAAGRQGWSGLTYEQYF,TGTGCCGCCGGGCGGCAGGGATGGTCTGGGTTGACCTACGAGCAGTACTTC
TRBV2,TRBD2,few,TRBJ2-7,CASREPGLAQYF,TGTGCCAGCAGGGAACCTGGACTAGCGCAGTACTTC
TRBV5-1,TRBD1,NA,TRBJ2-7,CASSSRQGNYEQYF,TGCGCCAGCAGCTCGAGACAGGGAAACTACGAGCAGTACTTC
TRBV7-2,TRBD1,NA,TRBJ2-7,CASSLSPGTVSYEQYF,TGTGCCAGCAGCTTATCCCCCGGGACAGTTTCCTACGAGCAGTACTTC
TRBV5-1,NA,NA,TRBJ2-1,CASSLEVSGSSYNEQFF,TGCGCCAGCAGCTTGGAAGTTAGCGGAAGCTCCTACAATGAGCAGTTCTTC
TRBV9,NA,NA,TRBJ2-3,CASSVSGGRADTQYF,TGTGCCAGCAGCGTGTCAGGGGGGCGGGCAGATACGCAGTATTTT
TRBV9,TRBD2,NA,TRBJ2-3,CASSLGLAGVGQYF,TGTGCCAGCAGCCTCGGACTAGCGGGAGTAGGGCAGTATTTT
TRBV4-1,NA,NA,TRBJ1-4,CASSQIQVNEKLFF,TGCGCCAGCAGCCAGATCCAGGTTAATGAAAAACTGTTTTTT
TRBV15,NA,NA,TRBJ1-3,CATSSIRLVGNTIYF,TGTGCCACCAGCAGCATCCGCTTAGTTGGAAACACCATATATTTT
TRBV2,TRBD1,few,TRBJ1-5,CASSGQGNQPQHF,TGTGCCAGCAGCGGACAGGGGAATCAGCCCCAGCATTTT
TRBV27,NA,NA,TRBJ2-6,CASSLSSGANVLTF,TGTGCCAGCAGTTTATCGAGCGGGGCCAACGTCCTGACTTTC
TRBV5-6,TRBD2,NA,TRBJ2-7,CASSSGLALDEQYF,TGTGCCAGCAGCTCGGGACTAGCCCTGGACGAGCAGTACTTC
TRBV9,TRBD1,NA,TRBJ2-6,CASSATGMTGANVLTF,TGTGCCAGCAGCGCGACAGGGATGACTGGGGCCAACGTCCTGACTTTC
TRBV7-9,TRBD2,NA,TRBJ2-1,CASSFLAGDSWEQFF,TGTGCCAGCAGCTTCCTAGCGGGAGATTCATGGGAGCAGTTCTTC
TRBV7-3,TRBD1,once,TRBJ2-2,CASSSLPATGKNTGELFF,TGTGCCAGCAGCTCCTTACCTGCGACAGGGAAAAACACCGGGGAGCTGTTTTTT
TRBV13,TRBD1,NA,TRBJ2-7,CASSSGQDQYEQYF,TGTGCCAGCAGCTCAGGACAGGACCAATACGAGCAGTACTTC
TRBV2,TRBD1,NA,TRBJ1-1,CASIPDRGRRNTEAFF,TGTGCCAGCATCCCGGACAGGGGGAGGCGGAACACTGAAGCTTTCTTT
TRBV5-4,NA,NA,TRBJ1-4,CASSLQTNEKLFF,TGTGCCAGCAGCTTGCAAACTAATGAAAAACTGTTTTTT
TRBV7-2,NA,NA,TRBJ2-5,CASSTQDSRQETQYF,TGTGCCAGCAGCACGCAGGACAGCCGCCAAGAGACCCAGTACTTC
TRBV27,TRBD2,NA,TRBJ2-7,CASSPRLAGASSGEQYF,TGTGCCAGCAGTCCAAGACTAGCGGGAGCCTCCTCGGGGGAGCAGTACTTC
TRBV5-1,TRBD2,NA,TRBJ2-3,CASSLHTSGGTDTQYF,TGCGCCAGCAGCTTGCACACTAGCGGGGGCACAGATACGCAGTATTTT
TRBV27,TRBD2,NA,TRBJ2-7,CASSLQRGSYEQYF,TGTGCCAGCAGTTTGCAGCGGGGATCCTACGAGCAGTACTTC
TRBV5-6,NA,once,TRBJ2-7,CASSLGRGLYEQYF,TGTGCCAGCAGCTTGGGGAGGGGGCTCTACGAGCAGTACTTC
TRBV4-3,TRBD1,NA,TRBJ2-2,CASSQVAGGNPGELFF,TGCGCCAGCAGCCAAGTTGCAGGGGGAAATCCCGGGGAGCTGTTTTTT
TRBV19,NA,NA,TRBJ2-3,CASSTDSPLRPDTQYF,TGTGCCAGTAGTACAGACAGTCCACTAAGGCCAGATACGCAGTATTTT
TRBV11-2,NA,NA,TRBJ2-7,CASRQTERDEQYF,TGTGCCAGCAGGCAAACTGAGAGGGACGAGCAGTACTTC
TRBV15,TRBD2,NA,TRBJ2-1,CATSRGGGYNEQFF,TGTGCCACCAGCAGAGGGGGGGGTTACAATGAGCAGTTCTTC
TRBV19,NA,once,TRBJ2-1,CASSIGHHYNEQFF,TGTGCCAGTAGTATTGGGCACCACTACAATGAGCAGTTCTTC
TRBV28,NA,NA,TRBJ2-7,CASSFPSPSYEQYF,TGTGCCAGCAGTTTTCCGTCCCCTAGCTACGAGCAGTACTTC
TRBV6-5,TRBD1,NA,TRBJ2-7,CASSYPGQGNEQYF,TGTGCCAGCAGTTACCCGGGACAGGGCAACGAGCAGTACTTC
TRBV25-1,TRBD2,NA,TRBJ2-3,CASSGRETSGRGSDTQYF,TGTGCCAGCAGTGGTCGAGAGACTAGCGGGAGGGGATCAGATACGCAGTATTTT
TRBV6-6,TRBD2,NA,TRBJ2-1,CASSSGLARDYNEQFF,TGTGCCAGCAGTTCCGGACTAGCGAGAGATTACAATGAGCAGTTCTTC
TRBV2,NA,NA,TRBJ2-3,CASTVVGSTDTQYF,TGTGCCAGCACCGTCGTCGGGAGCACAGATACGCAGTATTTT
TRBV18,NA,NA,TRBJ2-1,CASSPQRDLYNEQFF,TGTGCCAGCTCACCACAGCGCGATTTGTACAATGAGCAGTTCTTC
TRBV5-1,TRBD1,NA,TRBJ2-7,CASSIPSGTDLYEQYF,TGCGCCAGCAGCATACCCTCCGGGACAGATCTCTACGAGCAGTACTTC
TRBV10-3,TRBD2,few,TRBJ2-2,CAISVSGSSGELFF,TGTGCCATCAGTGTCAGCGGGAGTAGCGGGGAGCTGTTTTTT